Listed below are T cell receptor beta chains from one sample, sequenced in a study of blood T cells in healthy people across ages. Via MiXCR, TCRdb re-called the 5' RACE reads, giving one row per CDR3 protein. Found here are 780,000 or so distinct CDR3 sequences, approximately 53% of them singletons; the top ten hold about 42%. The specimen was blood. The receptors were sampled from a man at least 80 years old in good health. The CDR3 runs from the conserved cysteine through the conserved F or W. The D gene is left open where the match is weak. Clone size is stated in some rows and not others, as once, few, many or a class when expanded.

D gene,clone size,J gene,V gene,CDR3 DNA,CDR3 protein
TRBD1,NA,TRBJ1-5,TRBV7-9,TGTGCCAGCAGCTTAACCGGGACAGGGGATTTCCCCCAGCATTTT,CASSLTGTGDFPQHF
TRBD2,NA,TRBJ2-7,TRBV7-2,TGTGCCAGCAGCTCCGCCCTAGCGGGAGACGGAGGCTACGAGCAGTACTTC,CASSSALAGDGGYEQYF
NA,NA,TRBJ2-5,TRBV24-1,TGTGCCACCAGCCTCGGAAGTCAAGAGACCCAGTACTTC,CATSLGSQETQYF
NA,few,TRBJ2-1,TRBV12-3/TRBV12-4,TGTGCCAGCAGTTTAGACCGGCCCTATCACAATGAGCAGTTCTTC,CASSLDRPYHNEQFF
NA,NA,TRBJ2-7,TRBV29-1,TGCAGCGTTGGTGGGGTGAACTTTTACGAGCAGTACTTC,CSVGGVNFYEQYF
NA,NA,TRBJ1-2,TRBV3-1,TGTGCCAGCAGCCAACCCGCCCCAGGGAGCGGCGGCTACACCTTC,CASSQPAPGSGGYTF
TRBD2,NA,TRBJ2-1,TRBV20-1,TGCAGTGCTAGAGATACCGGGACTAGCGGATACAATGAGCAGTTCTTC,CSARDTGTSGYNEQFF
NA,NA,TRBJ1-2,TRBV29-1,TGCAGCGTTGACCTCGGCTACACCTTC,CSVDLGYTF
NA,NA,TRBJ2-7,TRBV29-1,TGCAGCGTGGTACCGTTCCAGAGCTACGAGCAGTACTTC,CSVVPFQSYEQYF
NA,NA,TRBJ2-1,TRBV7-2,TGTGCCAGCAGCCCTGGAGGGCAGCGGATATACAATGAGCAGTTCTTC,CASSPGGQRIYNEQFF